This T cell receptor (beta chain) stems from a study of graft-versus-host responses after intestinal transplantation. On the study more broadly: Every one of the recipients received anti-thymocyte globulin induction and afterwards took tacrolimus and steroids for around 3 years.

Study results and caveats: Peak circulating GvH clone levels tracked with early post-transplant HvG declines.

Profiling relied on immunoSEQ multiplex PCR, and the TCRdb table lists in-frame clones only, not all of them. The sample lists approximately 26,000 clones, over 80% occurring once. The CDR3 contains 11 residues. Germline loops: CDR1 LGHNT, CDR2 FRNRAP. Trimming removed 6 bases from V and 2 bases from J, with 5 bases in between. As concerns this clone: Antigen: not known.

This clonotype was obtained from a human patient who received an intestinal transplant, so some T cells may come from the graft donor. Sequenced material: PBMCs, taken 28 days after intestinal transplant. The V call is TRBV12-5, the J call TRBJ2-7; D gene ambiguous. CDR3 protein: CASGRTYEQYF. The CDR3 nucleotides are TGTGCTAGTGGGAGGACCTACGAGCAGTACTTC.